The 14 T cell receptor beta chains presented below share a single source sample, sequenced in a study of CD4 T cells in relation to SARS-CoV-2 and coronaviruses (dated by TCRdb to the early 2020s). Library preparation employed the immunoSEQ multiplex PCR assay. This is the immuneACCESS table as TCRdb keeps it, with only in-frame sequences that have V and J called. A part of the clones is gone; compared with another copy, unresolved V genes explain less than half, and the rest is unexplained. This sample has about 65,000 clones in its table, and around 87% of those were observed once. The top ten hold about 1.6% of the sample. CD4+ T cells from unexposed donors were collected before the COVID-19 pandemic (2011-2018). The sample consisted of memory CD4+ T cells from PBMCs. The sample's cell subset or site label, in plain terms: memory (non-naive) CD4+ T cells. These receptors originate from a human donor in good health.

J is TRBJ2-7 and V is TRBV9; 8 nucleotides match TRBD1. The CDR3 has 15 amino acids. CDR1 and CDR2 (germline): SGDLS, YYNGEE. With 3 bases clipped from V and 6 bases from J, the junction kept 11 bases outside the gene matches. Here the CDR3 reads CASSASRGLGSEQYF. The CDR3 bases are TGTGCCAGCAGCGCGAGCAGGGGGCTGGGGTCCGAGCAGTACTTC.

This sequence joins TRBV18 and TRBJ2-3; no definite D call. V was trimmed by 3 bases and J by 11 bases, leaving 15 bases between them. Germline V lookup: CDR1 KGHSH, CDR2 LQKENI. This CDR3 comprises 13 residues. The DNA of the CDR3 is TGTGCCAGCTCACCGAATTTTCCGGATGGGCAGTATTTT. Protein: CASSPNFPDGQYF.

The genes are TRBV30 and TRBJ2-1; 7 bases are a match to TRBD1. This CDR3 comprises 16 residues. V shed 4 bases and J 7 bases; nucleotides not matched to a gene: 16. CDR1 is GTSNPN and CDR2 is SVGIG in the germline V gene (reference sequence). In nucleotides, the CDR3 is TGTGCCTGGACCCGGAACGGACTTCCCAGGGGGAATGAGCAGTTCTTC. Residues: CAWTRNGLPRGNEQFF.

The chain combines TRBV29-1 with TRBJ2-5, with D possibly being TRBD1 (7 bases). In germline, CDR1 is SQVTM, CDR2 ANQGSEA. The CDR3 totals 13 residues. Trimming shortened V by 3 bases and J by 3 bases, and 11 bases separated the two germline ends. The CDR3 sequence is CSVEQGEEETQYF. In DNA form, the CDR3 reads TGCAGCGTTGAGCAGGGGGAGGAAGAGACCCAGTACTTC.

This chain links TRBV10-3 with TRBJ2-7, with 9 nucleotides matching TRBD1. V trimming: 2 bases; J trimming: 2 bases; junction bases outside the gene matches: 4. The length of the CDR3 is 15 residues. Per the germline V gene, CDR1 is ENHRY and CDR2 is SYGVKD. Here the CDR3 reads CAISEGDRVTYEQYF. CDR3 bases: TGTGCCATCAGTGAGGGGGACAGGGTAACCTACGAGCAGTACTTC.

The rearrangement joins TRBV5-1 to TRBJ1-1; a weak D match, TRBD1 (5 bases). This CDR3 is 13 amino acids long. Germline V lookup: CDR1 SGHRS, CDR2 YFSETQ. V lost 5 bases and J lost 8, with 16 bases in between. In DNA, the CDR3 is TGCGCCAGCAGACGGGGACCCTTGGCCGAAGCTTTCTTT. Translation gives CASRRGPLAEAFF. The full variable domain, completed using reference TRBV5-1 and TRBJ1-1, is KAGVTQTPRYLIKTRGQQVTLSCSPISGHRSVSWYQQTPGQGLQFLFEYFSETQRNKGNFPGRFSGRQFSNSRSEMNVSTLELGDSALYLCASRRGPLAEAFFGQGTRLTVV.

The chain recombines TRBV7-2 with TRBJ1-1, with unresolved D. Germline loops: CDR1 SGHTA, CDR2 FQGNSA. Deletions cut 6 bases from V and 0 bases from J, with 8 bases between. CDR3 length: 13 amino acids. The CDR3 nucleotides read TGTGCCAGCAGTCTCGAGGTGAACACTGAAGCTTTCTTT. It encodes CASSLEVNTEAFF.

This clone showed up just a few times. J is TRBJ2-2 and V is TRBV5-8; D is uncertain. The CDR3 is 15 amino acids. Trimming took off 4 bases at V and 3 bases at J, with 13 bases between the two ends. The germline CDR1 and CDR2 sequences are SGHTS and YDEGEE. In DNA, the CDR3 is TGTGCCAGCAGCCCCGGTGGGCATGACACCGGGGAGCTGTTTTTT. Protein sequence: CASSPGGHDTGELFF.

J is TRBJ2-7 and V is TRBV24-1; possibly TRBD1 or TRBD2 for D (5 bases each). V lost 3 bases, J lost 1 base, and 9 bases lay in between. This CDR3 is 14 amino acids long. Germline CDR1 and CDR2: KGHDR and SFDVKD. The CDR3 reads CATSDPGTSYEQYF. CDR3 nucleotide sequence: TGTGCCACCAGTGATCCCGGGACGTCCTACGAGCAGTACTTC.

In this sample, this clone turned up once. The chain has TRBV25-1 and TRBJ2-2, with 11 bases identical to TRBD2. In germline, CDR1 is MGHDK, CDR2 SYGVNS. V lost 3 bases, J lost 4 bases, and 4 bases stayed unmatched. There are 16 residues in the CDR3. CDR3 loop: CASSDSSGGTTGELFF. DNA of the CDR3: TGTGCCAGCAGTGACTCTAGCGGGGGGACCACCGGGGAGCTGTTTTTT.

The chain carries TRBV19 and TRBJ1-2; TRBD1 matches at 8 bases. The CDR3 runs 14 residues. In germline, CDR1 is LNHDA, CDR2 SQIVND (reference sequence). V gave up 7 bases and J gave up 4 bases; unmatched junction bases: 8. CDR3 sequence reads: CASTRDRKAYGYTF. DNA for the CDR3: TGTGCCAGTACTCGGGACAGGAAAGCCTATGGCTACACCTTC.

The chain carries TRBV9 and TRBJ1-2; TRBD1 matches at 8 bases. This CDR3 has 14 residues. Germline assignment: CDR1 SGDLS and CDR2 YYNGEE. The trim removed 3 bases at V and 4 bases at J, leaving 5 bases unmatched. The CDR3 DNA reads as TGTGCCAGCAGCGCGGACAGGGCTAGCTATGGCTACACCTTC. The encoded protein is CASSADRASYGYTF.

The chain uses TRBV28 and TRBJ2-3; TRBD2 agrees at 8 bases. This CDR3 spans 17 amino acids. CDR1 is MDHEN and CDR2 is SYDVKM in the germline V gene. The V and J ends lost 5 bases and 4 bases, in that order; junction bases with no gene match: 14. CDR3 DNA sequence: TGTGCCAGCAGTCCCCTCGCGCCGAGCGGGGGCGCAGATACGCAGTATTTT. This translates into CASSPLAPSGGADTQYF. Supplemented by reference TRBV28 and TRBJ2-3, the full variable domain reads DVKVTQSSRYLVKRTGEKVFLECVQDMDHENMFWYRQDPGLGLRLIYFSYDVKMKEKGDIPEGYSVSREKKERFSLILESASTNQTSMYLCASSPLAPSGGADTQYFGPGTRLTVL.

The CDR3 loop reads CASSLAGRARETQYF. CDR3 coding DNA: TGTGCCAGCAGCTTAGCCGGCAGGGCGAGGGAGACCCAGTACTTC. The rearrangement uses TRBV7-2 and TRBJ2-5; tentatively, D is TRBD1 (5 bases). Germline V gives CDR1 SGHTA, CDR2 FQGNSA. The CDR3 consists of 15 residues. The V gene lost 0 bases and the J gene lost 5 bases, with 13 bases spanning the gap.